The 10 T cell receptor beta chains reported below all come from one sample, sequenced in a study of blood T cell repertoires in COVID-19. Libraries were prepared by immunoSEQ multiplex PCR; TCRdb keeps only in-frame clonotypes and omits some of them. The repertoire has more than 300,000 clones, about 88% of them found once; the top ten carry 1.2%. Sequenced sample: PBMCs or T cells enriched from blood (not recorded which). The origin of the receptors is a woman between 18 and 29 years old who had recovered from COVID-19.

The chain recombines TRBV9 with TRBJ2-5; the D gene is possibly TRBD2 (6 bases). V was pared by 0 bases and J by 4 bases, with 10 bases between. The CDR3 covers 14 residues. CDR1 is SGDLS and CDR2 is YYNGEE in the germline V gene. DNA of the CDR3: TGTGCCAGCAGCGTAGCTCAGGGAGGAGAGACCCAGTACTTC. It is translated as CASSVAQGGETQYF. Combining the CDR3 with reference TRBV9 and TRBJ2-5 gives the whole variable domain DSGVTQTPKHLITATGQRVTLRCSPRSGDLSVYWYQQSLDQGLQFLIQYYNGEERAKGNILERFSAQQFPDLHSELNLSSLELGDSALYFCASSVAQGGETQYFGPGTRLLVL.

The rearrangement joins TRBV19 to TRBJ1-1; 9 bases are a match to TRBD1. Germline CDR1 reads LNHDA; CDR2 reads SQIVND (reference sequence). The CDR3 sequence is 14 residues long. Trimming cost V 8 bases and J 5 bases; bases outside gene matches: 9. CDR3 nucleotide sequence: TGTGCCAGTTTCGTGACAGGGGGGCAAACTGAAGCTTTCTTT. It yields the protein CASFVTGGQTEAFF.

This chain links TRBV7-2 with TRBJ1-1; D possibly corresponds to TRBD1 (5 bases). The germline gives CDR1 SGHTA, CDR2 FQGNSA. The CDR3 extends over 13 amino acids. The V gene lost 2 bases and the J gene lost 5 bases, with 9 bases spanning the gap. CDR3 amino acids: CASSLMGGTEAFF. The DNA of the CDR3 is TGTGCCAGCAGCTTAATGGGGGGTACTGAAGCTTTCTTT.

The chain is built from TRBV5-1 and TRBJ2-7; 7 bases agree with TRBD1. Per germline, CDR1 SGHRS and CDR2 YFSETQ. V gave up 5 bases and J gave up 2 bases; unmatched junction bases: 4. The CDR3 sequence is 13 residues long. Here the CDR3 DNA reads TGCGCCAGCAGAGACGGACAGGCCTACGAGCAGTACTTC. Translated, it gives CASRDGQAYEQYF.

This chain uses TRBV12-5 with TRBJ2-1, with TRBD2 matching over 8 bases. Germline V gene lookup returns CDR1 LGHNT and CDR2 FRNRAP. The CDR3 runs to 17 residues. V lost 5 bases and J lost 3; bases outside the gene matches: 12. CDR3 bases: TGTGCTAGTGGTCCCGAGCTCGGCGGGGGGCACTACAATGAGCAGTTCTTC. Encoded protein: CASGPELGGGHYNEQFF.

J is TRBJ1-2 and V is TRBV19; the D gene is possibly TRBD1 (6 bases). This CDR3 is built from 14 residues. Germline loops: CDR1 LNHDA, CDR2 SQIVND (reference sequence). V was trimmed by 10 bases and J by 8 bases, leaving 23 bases between them. CDR3 bases: TGTGCCACCCTTGAGCCCTGGCGGGGGGCAGGCTACACCTTC. Its translation: CATLEPWRGAGYTF.

The chain recombines TRBV20-1 with TRBJ2-1; maybe TRBD1 (5 bases). There are 14 residues in the CDR3. V shed 3 bases and J shed 3 bases, with 12 bases lying between them. CDR1 and CDR2 (germline): DFQATT, SNEGSKA (reference sequence). The CDR3 bases are TGCAGTGCTAGTAAGGACACCAACTACAATGAGCAGTTCTTC. Translation: CSASKDTNYNEQFF.

The V call is TRBV6-2 or TRBV6-3, the J call TRBJ2-7, with a tentative D call TRBD1 (5 bases). The V gene's germline CDR1 is MNHEY and CDR2 SVGEGT. V was clipped by 2 bases and J by 6 bases, with 11 bases between them. There are 13 residues in the CDR3. The CDR3, as DNA: TGTGCCAGCAGTTACGTCTCTCAGGGCGAGCAGTACTTC. Translated, it gives CASSYVSQGEQYF.

V gene TRBV2 combines with J gene TRBJ1-5; 7 positions match TRBD1. Germline V gene lookup returns CDR1 SNHLY and CDR2 FYNNEI. Losses at the gene ends were 6 bases for V and 6 bases for J; bases not matched to a gene: 8. CDR3 length: 14 residues. CDR3 residues: CASRAGGFGQPQHF. CDR3 DNA: TGTGCCAGCAGGGCAGGGGGATTCGGTCAGCCCCAGCATTTT.

The rearrangement links TRBV24-1 to TRBJ2-3; D perhaps matches TRBD1 (5 bases). The V gene's germline CDR1 is KGHDR and CDR2 SFDVKD. CDR3 length equals 16 residues. Trimming pared 9 bases from V and 2 bases from J, leaving 20 bases between. CDR3 DNA: TGTGCCACCGCCCGGTCGGCAGGGTCGACCACAGATACGCAGTATTTT. Amino acid sequence: CATARSAGSTTDTQYF.